The text below deals with one TCR beta chain. What it binds is not known. This sample stems from a study of shared clonotypes between healthy human individuals. Study-wide background: The cohort had two women and a few men, ages 18 to 49. Overall study results and limits: Among non-shared clonotypes, generation probabilities were lower than among those shared by all four donors.

Sorted-subset replicate PCRs used 150 to 200 ng of genomic DNA. This amount corresponded to tens of thousands of T cell genomes. Generated by immunoSEQ multiplex PCR, the TCRdb table keeps only in-frame clones and is missing some. The sample carries approximately 740,000 clones, approximately 74% recorded once. V was clipped by 2 bases and J by 2 bases, with 8 bases between them. This CDR3 contains 14 residues. Germline V gene sequence: CDR1 MNHEY, CDR2 SVGAGI. The chain joins TRBV6-5 to TRBJ2-3; D remains ambiguous. The TCR originated in a woman in her thirties in good health. Sequenced material: memory CD4+ T cells sorted from blood. This sample's subset: CD45RA-negative fraction. As DNA, the CDR3 is TGTGCCAGCAGTTACGGCGGAGACACAGATACGCAGTATTTT. Residues: CASSYGGDTDTQYF.